The table lists the clone carrying this TCR beta chain with many counts. No antigen is known for it. The data derive from a study of CD8 T cells in ankylosing spondylitis. Study-wide points: Within ankylosing spondylitis blood, a TCR beta motif made up of seven or eight highly homologous variants appeared to be characteristic.

One entry per CDR3 protein results from TCRdb running MiXCR on the 5' RACE reads. This table has fewer than 550,000 distinct CDR3 sequences, roughly 5.3% appearing once. The CDR3 is 13 amino acids. V was cut by 3 bases and J by 2 bases, with 8 bases left in between. CDR1 and CDR2 (germline): KGHSH, LQKENI. The material sequenced was blood, either unsorted or a sorted T cell fraction (not recorded which). The sequence derives from a male donor with ankylosing spondylitis. The gene calls are TRBV18 and TRBJ2-7, with D unresolved. The CDR3 reads CASSPSLTYEQYF. Here the CDR3 DNA reads TGTGCCAGCTCACCCAGCCTCACCTACGAGCAGTACTTC.